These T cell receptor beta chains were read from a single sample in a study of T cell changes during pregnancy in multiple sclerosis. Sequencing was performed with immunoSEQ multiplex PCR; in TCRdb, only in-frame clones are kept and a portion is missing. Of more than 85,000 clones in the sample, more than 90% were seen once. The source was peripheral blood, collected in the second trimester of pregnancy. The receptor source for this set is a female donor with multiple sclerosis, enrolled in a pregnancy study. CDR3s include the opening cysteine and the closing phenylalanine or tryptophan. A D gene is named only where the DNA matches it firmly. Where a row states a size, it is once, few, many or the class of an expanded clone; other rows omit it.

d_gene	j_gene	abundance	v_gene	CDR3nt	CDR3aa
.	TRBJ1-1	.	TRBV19	TGTGCCAGTACCTTCGGGAGAGCGAACACTGAAGCTTTCTTT	CASTFGRANTEAFF
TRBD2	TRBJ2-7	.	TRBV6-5	TGTGCCAGCAGTCCAACGGGACTATCCCACGAGCAGTACTTC	CASSPTGLSHEQYF
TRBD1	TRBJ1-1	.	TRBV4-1	TGCGCCAGCAGCCCAGCCTTCGACAGGGGGCTCGCTTTCTTT	CASSPAFDRGLAFF
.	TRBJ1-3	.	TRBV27	TGTGCCAGCAGCCTTCGGGAAGGAAACACCATATATTTT	CASSLREGNTIYF
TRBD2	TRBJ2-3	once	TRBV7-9	TGTGCCAGCACCCCTGTTGCGGGGGGGACAGATACGCAGTATTTT	CASTPVAGGTDTQYF
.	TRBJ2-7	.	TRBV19	TGTGCCAGTAGTATAGAAGGGACTCAGACCTACGAGCAGTACTTC	CASSIEGTQTYEQYF
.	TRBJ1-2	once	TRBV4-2	TGTGCCAGCAGCCAAGATTTAGGGGAGGTAGGGGGCTACACCTTC	CASSQDLGEVGGYTF
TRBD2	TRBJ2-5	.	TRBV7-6	TGTGCCAGCAGCCGGGCCAAGCGGGGGGGCGAGGAGACCCAGTACTTC	CASSRAKRGGEETQYF
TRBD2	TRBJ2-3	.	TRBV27	TGTGCCAGCAGTCCGGGAGGAACTAGCACAGATACGCAGTATTTT	CASSPGGTSTDTQYF
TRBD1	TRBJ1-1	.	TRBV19	TGTGCCAGTAGTCGGACAGGGGGTAGCACTGAAGCTTTCTTT	CASSRTGGSTEAFF
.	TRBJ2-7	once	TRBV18	TGTGCCAGCTCACTCGGGACAACCTTCGAGCAGTACTTC	CASSLGTTFEQYF
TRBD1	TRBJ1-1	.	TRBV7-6	TGTGCCAGCAGCTCCCCCGGGACAGGGCCCACTGAAGCTTTCTTT	CASSSPGTGPTEAFF
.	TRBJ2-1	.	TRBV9	TGTGCCAGCAGCTCCAGCTCAGGTGTCGGCGAGCAGTTCTTC	CASSSSSGVGEQFF
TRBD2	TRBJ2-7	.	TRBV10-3	TGTGCCATCAGTGACGGACTAGCGGGGACCTACGAGCAGTACTTC	CAISDGLAGTYEQYF
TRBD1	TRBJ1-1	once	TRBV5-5	TGTGCCAGCAGCGCACCCGACAGGGGCACTGAAGCTTTCTTT	CASSAPDRGTEAFF
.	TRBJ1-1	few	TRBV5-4	TGTGCCAGCAGCTTGAGGAGGGGAAACACTGAAGCTTTCTTT	CASSLRRGNTEAFF
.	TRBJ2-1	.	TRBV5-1	TGCGCCAGCAGCTTGGGGTGGGAGACGTACAATGAGCAGTTCTTC	CASSLGWETYNEQFF
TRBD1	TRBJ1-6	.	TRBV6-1	TGTGCCAGCGGGACAGGGAATTCACCCCTCCACTTT	CASGTGNSPLHF
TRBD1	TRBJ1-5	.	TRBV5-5	TGTGCCAGCAGCTCCGGGACAGGGGATTATCAGCCCCAGCATTTT	CASSSGTGDYQPQHF
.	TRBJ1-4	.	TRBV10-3	TGTGCCATCAGTGAGAGGCAGGGGAATCGAGAAAAACTGTTTTTT	CAISERQGNREKLFF
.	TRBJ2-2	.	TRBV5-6	TGTGCCAGCAGCTTGGCGAGTCCCGGGGAGCTGTTTTTT	CASSLASPGELFF
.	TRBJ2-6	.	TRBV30	TGTGCCTGGAGTATGGAGGCCTCTGGGGCCAACGTCCTGACTTTC	CAWSMEASGANVLTF
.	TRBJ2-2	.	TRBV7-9	TGTGCCAGCAGCTGGTTAGGGGATTTGAGGACCGGGGAGCTGTTTTTT	CASSWLGDLRTGELFF
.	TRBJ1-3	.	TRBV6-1	TGTGCCAGCAGTGAAGGCGAGGCAAGACAGTTTGGAAACACCATATATTTT	CASSEGEARQFGNTIYF
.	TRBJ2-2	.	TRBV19	TGTGCCAGTAGTATCGCGCGGGCAGCGAACACCGGGGAGCTGTTTTTT	CASSIARAANTGELFF
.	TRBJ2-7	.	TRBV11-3	TGTGCCAGCAGCTTAGGGAAAGGGGGCTACGAGCAGTACTTC	CASSLGKGGYEQYF
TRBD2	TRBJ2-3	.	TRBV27	TGTGCCAGCCGGGAGGTCTTCACAGATACGCAGTATTTT	CASREVFTDTQYF
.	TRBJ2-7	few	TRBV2	TGTGCCAGCAGTGAGCAGCGATACGAGCAGTACTTC	CASSEQRYEQYF
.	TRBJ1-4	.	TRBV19	TGTGCCAGCCGACTGTCAACTAATGAAAAACTGTTTTTT	CASRLSTNEKLFF
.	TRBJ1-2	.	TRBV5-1	TGCGCCAGCAGCTTGAATGTGGCCCCAAGCGGCTATGGCTACACCTTC	CASSLNVAPSGYGYTF
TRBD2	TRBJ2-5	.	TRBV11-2	TGTGCCAGCAGCTTAAAAGGGCTAGCGGGTCAAGGAAGAGAGACCCAGTACTTC	CASSLKGLAGQGRETQYF
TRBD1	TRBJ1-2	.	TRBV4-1	TGCGCCAGCAGCACCGAGGACAGGGTGGCTGGCTACACCTTC	CASSTEDRVAGYTF
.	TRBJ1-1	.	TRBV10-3	TGTGCCATCAGTGCGGTAAATATGAACACTGAAGCTTTCTTT	CAISAVNMNTEAFF
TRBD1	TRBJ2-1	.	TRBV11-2	TGTGCCAGCAGCTTAGGGACAGGGTTCAATGAGCAGTTCTTC	CASSLGTGFNEQFF
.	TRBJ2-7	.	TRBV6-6	TGTGCCAGCAGCTGGGGGGACTACGAGCAGTACTTC	CASSWGDYEQYF
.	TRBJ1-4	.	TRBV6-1	TGTGCCAGCAGTGAATCTTATGGGGGCGGTAATGAAAAACTGTTTTTT	CASSESYGGGNEKLFF
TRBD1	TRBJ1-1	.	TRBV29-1	TGCAGCGTGGGGACAGCCATGAACACTGAAGCTTTCTTT	CSVGTAMNTEAFF
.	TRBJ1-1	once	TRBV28	TGTGCCAGCAGTTCGCTGCGACAGGCGGAGAGGAACACTGAAGCTTTCTTT	CASSSLRQAERNTEAFF
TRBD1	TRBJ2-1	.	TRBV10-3	TGTGCCATCAGTGAAGGGTGGGGACAGGGATTGGGAGAGCAGTTCTTC	CAISEGWGQGLGEQFF
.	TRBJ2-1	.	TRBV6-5	TGTGCCAGCAGCCCGGGGAATGAGCAGTTCTTC	CASSPGNEQFF
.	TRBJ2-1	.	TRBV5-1	TGCGCCAGCAGCTCCGGACTACATGATTCCTTCAGTGAGCAGTTCTTC	CASSSGLHDSFSEQFF
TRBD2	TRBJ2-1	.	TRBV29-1	TGCAGCGCCAGAACTAGCGGGTCATACAATGAGCAGTTCTTC	CSARTSGSYNEQFF
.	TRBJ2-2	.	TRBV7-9	TGTGCCAGCAGCCCCGATCAGGGGGAGCTGTTTTTT	CASSPDQGELFF
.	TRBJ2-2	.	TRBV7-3	TGTGCCAGCAGTCCGACTAGCACCGGGGAGCTGTTTTTT	CASSPTSTGELFF
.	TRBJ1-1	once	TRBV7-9	TGTGCCAGCAGCTTAGGACAGATTAACACTGAAGCTTTCTTT	CASSLGQINTEAFF
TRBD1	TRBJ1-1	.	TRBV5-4	TGTGCCAGCAGCTCGGGACAGGGGAGCACTGAAGCTTTCTTT	CASSSGQGSTEAFF
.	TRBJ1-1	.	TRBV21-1	TGTGCCAGCAATATGAGAAGGACAGGGAGCCGATCGATCTGCACTGAAGCTTTCTTT	CASNMRRTGSRSICTEAFF